The TCR beta chain under discussion was sequenced for a study of CD8+ T cells in alopecia areata. Study context: Oral tofacitinib, 5 to 10 mg twice daily, was given in an open-label trial.

cDNA prepared by RNA extraction and subsequent reverse transcription served as the template for sequencing. Libraries were prepared by immunoSEQ multiplex PCR; TCRdb keeps only in-frame clonotypes and omits some of them. This sample has more than 95,000 clones, with about 40% found just once. After removal of 3 bases from V and 2 bases from J, the junction contained 7 bases not matched to a gene. Germline-derived CDR1 and CDR2 are ENHRY and SYGVKD. The CDR3 covers 16 residues. This clone turned up a few times. Specimen: CD4+ T cells sorted from blood. The chain couples TRBV10-3 to TRBJ2-4; 7 positions agree with TRBD2. This clonotype originated in a human donor with alopecia areata. The CDR3 sequence is CAISEFREVSKNIQYF. CDR3 coding DNA: TGTGCCATCAGTGAATTTCGGGAGGTCTCCAAAAACATTCAGTACTTC.